These 10 T cell receptor beta chains were sequenced from one sample in a study of blood T cell repertoires in COVID-19. The repertoire was sequenced with immunoSEQ multiplex PCR; TCRdb's copy has only in-frame clones and lacks some. The repertoire holds 110,000 or so clones, with more than 70% as singletons. Sequenced: peripheral blood. These receptors were taken from a woman between 65 and 79 years old who had recovered from COVID-19.

The CDR3 spells CASSWTGGGRYGTGELFF. CDR3 DNA: TGTGCCAGCAGCTGGACAGGGGGCGGTCGTTATGGCACCGGGGAGCTGTTTTTT. The V gene is TRBV7-9, the J gene TRBJ2-2, with 11 bases fitting TRBD1. V dropped 4 bases and J dropped 4; count of bases not matched to a gene: 11. Germline V gene lookup returns CDR1 SEHNR and CDR2 FQNEAQ (reference sequence). The CDR3 consists of 18 residues. Combining the CDR3 with reference TRBV7-9 and TRBJ2-2 gives the whole variable domain DTGVSQNPRHKITKRGQNVTFRCDPISEHNRLYWYRQTLGQGPEFLTYFQNEAQLEKSRLLSDRFSAERPKGSFSTLEIQRTEQGDSAMYLCASSWTGGGRYGTGELFFGEGSRLTVL.

The rearrangement links TRBV28 to TRBJ2-7, with 7 positions matching TRBD1. Germline CDR1 and CDR2: MDHEN and SYDVKM. J was trimmed by 2 bases and V by 5 bases; bases with no gene match: 9. CDR3 length: 15 amino acids. The CDR3 here is CASSKLGQITYEQYF. Written as DNA, the CDR3 is TGTGCCAGCAGTAAACTGGGACAGATAACCTACGAGCAGTACTTC.

The chain carries TRBV4-2 and TRBJ2-5, with 10 bases lining up with TRBD2. V lost 0 bases, J lost 4 bases, and 11 bases stayed unmatched. The CDR3 contains 18 residues. The germline V gene encodes CDR1 LGHNA and CDR2 YNFKEQ. CDR3 loop: CASSQEPSGGSGGETQYF. The CDR3 region has the DNA TGTGCCAGCAGCCAAGAGCCTAGCGGGGGTAGTGGCGGAGAGACCCAGTACTTC.

The genes are TRBV27 and TRBJ1-1, with D maybe TRBD1 (6 bases). Deletions cut 5 bases from V and 1 base from J, with 11 bases between. Germline V lookup: CDR1 MNHEY, CDR2 SMNVEV (reference sequence). The CDR3 covers 14 residues. Here the CDR3 reads CASSPGVRNTEAFF. CDR3 coding DNA: TGTGCCAGCAGTCCAGGGGTGCGGAACACTGAAGCTTTCTTT.

This rearrangement joins TRBV7-3 to TRBJ2-1; the match to TRBD1 covers 9 bases. Germline V CDR1 and CDR2: SGHTA, FQGTGA. The CDR3 loop spans 15 amino acids. V gave up 5 bases and J gave up 4 bases; unmatched junction bases: 6. The CDR3 spells CASSPGQGGYNEQFF. In DNA, the CDR3 is TGTGCCAGCAGCCCGGGACAGGGCGGGTACAATGAGCAGTTCTTC.

The rearrangement uses TRBV2 and TRBJ1-6; 11 bases are a match to TRBD1. J was trimmed by 9 bases and V by 6 bases; bases with no gene match: 1. The CDR3 runs 13 residues. Per germline, CDR1 SNHLY and CDR2 FYNNEI. The DNA for the CDR3 is TGTGCCAGCAGGGGACAGGGGGGTTCACCCCTCCACTTT. Translating gives CASRGQGGSPLHF.

The CDR3 here is CASSQDLIRTGMNTEAFF. The CDR3 nucleotides are TGCGCCAGCAGCCAAGACCTTATCAGGACAGGAATGAACACTGAAGCTTTCTTT. The chain couples TRBV4-1 to TRBJ1-1; 7 bases are a match to TRBD1. From germline, CDR1 is MGHRA and CDR2 YSYEKL. The junction had 10 bases not matched to a gene; V was cut back by 0 bases and J by 0 bases. The CDR3 is made up of 18 amino acids.

There are a few counts of this clone. The chain uses TRBV7-3 and TRBJ1-6; unclear D gene. The germline CDR1 and CDR2 sequences are SGHTA and FQGTGA. CDR3 length: 14 amino acids. The germline V and J ends were trimmed by 2 bases and 7 bases, with 9 bases remaining between them. The DNA of the CDR3 is TGTGCCAGCAGCTTAGTGACGGGGAATTCACCCCTCCACTTT. Protein product: CASSLVTGNSPLHF.

V usage is TRBV2 and J usage is TRBJ2-1, with D possibly matching TRBD2 (6 bases). The germline gives CDR1 SNHLY, CDR2 FYNNEI. Trimming cost V 6 bases and J 5 bases, with 23 bases left between them. This CDR3 region has 17 residues. CDR3 region: CASSSPPEGPRNNEQFF. Here the CDR3 DNA reads TGTGCCAGCAGCTCGCCGCCGGAGGGCCCTCGGAACAATGAGCAGTTCTTC. Supplemented by reference TRBV2 and TRBJ2-1, the full variable domain reads EPEVTQTPSHQVTQMGQEVILRCVPISNHLYFYWYRQILGQKVEFLVSFYNNEISEKSEIFDDQFSVERPDGSNFTLKIRSTKLEDSAMYFCASSSPPEGPRNNEQFFGPGTRLTVL.

This clone was observed once. The chain is built from TRBV5-1 and TRBJ2-2; TRBD2 matches at 13 bases. CDR3 length: 17 residues. Germline loops: CDR1 SGHRS, CDR2 YFSETQ. V was pared by 0 bases and J by 3 bases, with 2 bases of the junction left unmatched. The CDR3 is CASSLGTSGRDTGELFF. The DNA for the CDR3 is TGCGCCAGCAGCTTGGGGACTAGCGGGAGAGACACCGGGGAGCTGTTTTTT.